What follows is one T cell receptor (beta chain) and its context. Its antigen is still unknown. These data originate in a study of cytomegalovirus exposure and HLA in healthy donors. Whole-study findings and limits: The likely origin of a cluster of highly shared sequence variants was a sequencing artifact. An analysis done earlier found most TCR beta V segments productive about 87% or about 30% of the time.

With 60 Vbeta and 13 Jbeta primers, the PCR was carried out. Only in-frame clones appear in the TCRdb table, and some are missing; sequencing was by immunoSEQ multiplex PCR. The data contain some 150,000 clones, over 75% of them seen just once; the ten biggest clones take up around 2.4%. CDR3 length: 16 residues. With V trimmed by 2 bases and J by 1 base, 4 bases remained unmatched. The germline V gene encodes CDR1 SEHNR and CDR2 FQNEAQ (reference sequence). The rearrangement uses TRBV7-9 and TRBJ1-5; 8 bases are a match to TRBD1. The receptor was derived from a man in his fifties or sixties in good health and CMV-seronegative. The sequencing input was PBMCs. This chain's CDR3 is CASSLSGGESNQPQHF. CDR3 nucleotides: TGTGCCAGCAGCTTATCAGGGGGCGAGAGCAATCAGCCCCAGCATTTT.